This is a list of T cell receptor beta chains from one sample in a study of CD4 and CD8 cells across lung adenocarcinoma regions. MiXCR was run by TCRdb on the PCR reads, yielding one entry per CDR3 protein. The sample holds around 15,000 distinct CDR3 sequences; approximately 40% are singletons and the top ten take roughly 17%. Sequencing was performed on CD4+ T cells from the center of a lung tumor. These TCRs come from a male donor with lung adenocarcinoma. The CD4 and CD8 labels of this study may be unreliable. CDR3s include the opening cysteine and the closing phenylalanine or tryptophan. The D gene is left open where the match is weak. Clone sizes are given selectively: once, few, many, or a class where the clone is expanded.

TRBJ2-3	TRBV12-3/TRBV12-4	NA	NA	TGTGCCAGCAGTGGGACTAGGGGGCTGTGTGCCAAAAACACTCAGTATTTC	CASSGTRGLCAKNTQYF
TRBJ1-2	TRBV27	NA	medium-sized	TGTGCCAGCACTTCCCTCGGGGGAATCTCTGGCTACACCTTC	CASTSLGGISGYTF
TRBJ2-7	TRBV4-2	NA	NA	TGTGCCAGCAGCCAAGATCTGAGCACAGTCCGCGAGCAGTACTTC	CASSQDLSTVREQYF
TRBJ2-4	TRBV6-1	NA	NA	TGTGCCAGCACGGGGCGGTGGGCCACAGATATTCAGTACTTC	CASTGRWATDIQYF
TRBJ2-5	TRBV6-5	TRBD2	medium-sized	TGTGCCAGCAGTTCCCCCACTTTCGCTAGCGGAGATCAAGAGACCCAGTACTTC	CASSSPTFASGDQETQYF
TRBJ2-5	TRBV4-1	TRBD1	many	TGCGCCAGCAGCCACCGGACAGGCACTACACCTTCTGAAGAGACCCAGTACTTC	CASSHRTGTTPSEETQYF
TRBJ2-1	TRBV6-4	NA	many	TGTGCCAGCAGTGACTCGGCCGAAGCTGAGCAGTTCTTC	CASSDSAEAEQFF
TRBJ2-5	TRBV6-2/TRBV6-3	TRBD2	NA	TGTGCCAGCAACCTCCGGGAAGAGATGTGGCTAGCGGGAGGGAAGAAGGAGACCCAGTACTTC	CASNLREEMWLAGGKKETQYF
TRBJ2-7	TRBV6-1	TRBD1	NA	TGTGCCAGCAGACTACAGGGGATTGAGCACGAGCAGTACTTC	CASRLQGIEHEQYF
TRBJ2-5	TRBV6-1	NA	many	TGTGCCAGCAGCCCCGCCGAGACCCAGTACTTC	CASSPAETQYF
TRBJ1-1	TRBV6-1	NA	many	TGTGCCAGCAGTGCCTCCCTGAGTACCACTGAAGCTTTCTTT	CASSASLSTTEAFF
TRBJ2-1	TRBV5-1	NA	NA	TGCGCCAGCAGCTTCAGCCAGGCCTACAATGAGCAGTTCTTC	CASSFSQAYNEQFF
TRBJ2-3	TRBV4-1	NA	many	TGCGCCAGCAGCCAAGGTGCGGATCCTTCGAGCACAGATACGCAGTATTTT	CASSQGADPSSTDTQYF
TRBJ2-5	TRBV5-1	TRBD2	NA	TGCGCCAGCAGCTTTAGCGGGAGTGATGAGACCCAGTACTTC	CASSFSGSDETQYF
TRBJ2-3	TRBV20-1	NA	NA	TGCAGTGGGGGTAGTTTCACAGATACGCAGTATTTT	CSGGSFTDTQYF
TRBJ2-1	TRBV12-3/TRBV12-4	TRBD2	few	TGTGCCAGCAGTTTACCTAGCGGGGTGGACAATGAGCAGTTCTTC	CASSLPSGVDNEQFF
TRBJ2-5	TRBV5-4	NA	NA	TGTGCCAGCAGCTTGCGGGTCGAAGAGACCCAGTACTTC	CASSLRVEETQYF
TRBJ2-4	TRBV10-3	TRBD2	NA	TGCGGCGGCTCGGGGGGGCTAGCTAAAAATACGCAGTACTTC	CGGSGGLAKNTQYF
TRBJ2-7	TRBV7-6	TRBD2	NA	TGTGCCAGCGGTGCGGGGGACTCCTACGAGCAGTACTTC	CASGAGDSYEQYF
TRBJ2-1	TRBV10-1	TRBD1	NA	TGCGCCAGCAGTGAGCTGGGGACAGGGGGCGTTCGGTTCTTC	CASSELGTGGVRFF
TRBJ2-2	TRBV6-1	NA	NA	TGTGCCAGCAGACTCCAGGCTGGGATTCCCGGTACGCTGTATTTT	CASRLQAGIPGTLYF
TRBJ2-1	TRBV27	NA	NA	TGTGCCAGCAGTCCGGGACCACTAGGAACCTCCTACAATGAGCAGTTCTTC	CASSPGPLGTSYNEQFF
TRBJ2-1	TRBV4-1	TRBD2	NA	TGCGCCAGCAGCCATTCTTATGCGGGAGTATACAATGAGCAGTTCTTC	CASSHSYAGVYNEQFF
TRBJ2-5	TRBV6-5	TRBD1	many	TGTGCCAGCACCAGACAGGGGGCCGGAGAGACCCAGTACTTC	CASTRQGAGETQYF
TRBJ1-3	TRBV25-1	NA	few	TGTGCCAGCAGGATAACTAGGGACTCCTACTCTGGAAACACCATATATTTT	CASRITRDSYSGNTIYF
TRBJ2-5	TRBV27	NA	NA	TGTGCCAGCAGTTTCGCACACTCGGGCTCCAACGTGCTGACCTTC	CASSFAHSGSNVLTF
TRBJ2-1	TRBV11-3	TRBD2	NA	TGTGCCAGCAGCTTAGAATTTCTAGCGGGAGATAGTCTCCACTTC	CASSLEFLAGDSLHF
TRBJ2-7	TRBV20-1	TRBD2	NA	TGCAGTGCTCCCCGTAGCGGGGAGCAGTACTTC	CSAPRSGEQYF
TRBJ2-4	TRBV6-1	TRBD2	NA	TGTGCCAGCAGTGAATTCGGCGGGAGGGCAATCCTAGCCAAAAACATGCAGTACTTC	CASSEFGGRAILAKNMQYF
TRBJ1-1	TRBV7-3	NA	NA	TGTGCCAGCAGCTTAGAATGGGACACTGAAGCTTTCTTT	CASSLEWDTEAFF
TRBJ2-7	TRBV20-1	NA	few	TGCAGTCCCTGGGGGGGAGGGACAACGGGGGAGCAGTACTTC	CSPWGGGTTGEQYF
TRBJ1-6	TRBV10-1	TRBD1	many	TGCGCCAGCAGTGAGGGACAGGGGGCAGATTCACCCCTCCACTTT	CASSEGQGADSPLHF
TRBJ1-2	TRBV6-1	TRBD1	NA	TGTGCCAGCAGAACAGGGGGTGGCTACACCTTC	CASRTGGGYTF
TRBJ2-3	TRBV6-5	TRBD2	medium-sized	TGTGCCAGCAGTTACTCGTTTTACTCCGGGACTAAGCAGTATTTT	CASSYSFYSGTKQYF
TRBJ2-4	TRBV6-1	TRBD1	many	TGTGCCAGCAGTCTAAAAGGACAGGGAGAAAACATTCAGTACTTC	CASSLKGQGENIQYF
TRBJ2-7	TRBV6-1	NA	NA	TGTGCCAGCAGTGAGGGTCAGACCTACGAGCAGTACTTC	CASSEGQTYEQYF
TRBJ2-1	TRBV12-3/TRBV12-4	NA	many	TGTGCCAGCACCCTCCTTGGGGACTCCTACAATGAGCAGTTCTTC	CASTLLGDSYNEQFF
TRBJ2-4	TRBV10-3	NA	NA	TGTGCGGGCCGGGGGGCCAAAAACATTCAGTACTTC	CAGRGAKNIQYF
TRBJ2-1	TRBV11-1	NA	few	TGTGCCAGCAGCTTAGGGATTAACAATGAGCAGTTCTTC	CASSLGINNEQFF
TRBJ1-1	TRBV4-1	NA	NA	TGCGCCAGCAGCCAAGATCCCGGAGACTATACTGAAGCTTTCTTT	CASSQDPGDYTEAFF
TRBJ2-7	TRBV11-2	NA	medium-sized	TGTGCCAGCAGCAAATACAGGGGGGGCTACGAGCAGTACTTC	CASSKYRGGYEQYF
TRBJ2-3	TRBV6-5	NA	many	TGTGCCAGCAGTTTGATGGCCCCAGATACGCAGTATTTT	CASSLMAPDTQYF
TRBJ2-3	TRBV7-8	NA	many	TGTGCCAGCAGCCGGATTAGCACAGATACGCAGTATTTT	CASSRISTDTQYF
TRBJ2-3	TRBV6-5	TRBD2	once	TGTGCCAGGAGTCACGGGGGAGGGGACCAAGATACCCAGTATTTC	CARSHGGGDQDTQYF
TRBJ2-6	TRBV6-1	TRBD1	NA	TGTGCCAGCAGTGCCAAGGGGGCGCGGGTCTCTGGGGCCAACGTCCTGACTTTC	CASSAKGARVSGANVLTF